This TCR beta chain was documented in a study of control samples from healthy donors and cancer patients. Generated by immunoSEQ multiplex PCR, the TCRdb table keeps only in-frame clones and is missing some. The table has more than 140,000 clones, more than 80% seen once; the top ten hold 6% to 9%. Germline CDR1 reads MDHEN; CDR2 reads SYDVKM. V gave up 2 bases and J gave up 10 bases, with 12 bases separating them. The length of the CDR3 is 14 residues. The clonotype comes from a man between 18 and 35 years old in good health. The chain links TRBV28 to TRBJ1-6, with no clear D. Sequencing used blood. CDR3 DNA: TGTGCCAGCAGTTTACAACTTGGGAGCTCACCCCTCCACTTT. This gives the protein CASSLQLGSSPLHF.